The 13 T cell receptor beta chains listed next were all sequenced from one sample in a study of T cells in Graves' hyperthyroidism and ophthalmopathy. The CDR3 regions of TCR beta were amplified from RNA transcripts. A first-round RT-PCR of the TCR CDR3 used the HTBI primer set. TCRdb re-derived calls from the multiplex PCR reads in MiXCR, one entry per CDR3 protein. The sample contains around 600,000 distinct CDR3 sequences, 15% to 18% of which appear only once. Sequencing was carried out using blood. The receptors originated from a woman aged 30 to 39 with Graves' hyperthyroidism.

This clonotype was counted ten times or more. In DNA form, the CDR3 reads TGCGCCAGCAGCTTGAGCAGGGAGGACACTGAAGCTTTCTTT. Protein: CASSLSREDTEAFF. The chain employs TRBV5-1 and TRBJ1-1, with TRBD1 as a possible D gene (5 bases). Between the trimmed V and J ends, which lost 1 base and 3 bases, there was a span of 10 bases. The CDR3 contains 14 residues. CDR1 and CDR2 from the germline V gene are SGHRS and YFSETQ.

This clonotype was seen at least ten times. V gene TRBV5-1 combines with J gene TRBJ2-1; D may be TRBD2 (6 bases). V lost 0 bases to trimming and J lost 8 bases, with 18 bases between them. This CDR3 is built from 16 residues. Germline V lookup: CDR1 SGHRS, CDR2 YFSETQ. CDR3 amino acids: CASSLGASALVDEQFF. As DNA, the CDR3 is TGCGCCAGCAGCTTGGGTGCTAGCGCCTTAGTCGATGAGCAGTTCTTC.

The rearrangement links TRBV6-5 to TRBJ2-1; 10 positions agree with TRBD2. V trimming: 2 bases; J trimming: 14 bases; junction bases outside the gene matches: 9. CDR1 MNHEY and CDR2 SVGAGI come from the germline V gene. The CDR3 has 14 residues. The CDR3 nucleotides are TGTGCCAGCAGTTACCTGGTAGCGGGAGGCGTGGAGTTCTTC. Residues: CASSYLVAGGVEFF.

This clonotype was detected ten times or more. The chain has TRBV30 and TRBJ1-2; no definite D call. Trimming left V 2 bases short and J 6 bases short, with 13 bases between. The CDR3 totals 13 residues. The germline gives CDR1 GTSNPN, CDR2 SVGIG (reference sequence). The CDR3 coding sequence is TGTGCCTGGAGTCTGGCCAAGCCCCATGGCTACACCTTC. This codes for CAWSLAKPHGYTF.

This clonotype was counted only a few times. The chain couples TRBV6-5 to TRBJ1-6; D is ambiguous. V gave up 0 bases and J gave up 7 bases, with 4 bases separating them. Looked up from germline, CDR1 is MNHEY and CDR2 is SVGAGI. This CDR3 is built from 13 residues. The DNA of the CDR3 is TGTGCCAGCAGTTACTCACAGAATTCACCCCTCCACTTT. Residues: CASSYSQNSPLHF.

This clonotype was seen at least ten times. The chain employs TRBV27 and TRBJ2-1; D may match TRBD1 or TRBD2 (5 bases each). With 8 bases removed from V and 0 bases from J, the gap between germline ends came to 17 bases. The V gene's germline CDR1 is MNHEY and CDR2 SMNVEV (reference sequence). CDR3 length equals 16 residues. The CDR3 DNA is TGTGCCAGCCGCTCCTCCGGGACCAGCTCCTACAATGAGCAGTTCTTC. It codes for CASRSSGTSSYNEQFF.

This clonotype was seen a handful of times. This chain links TRBV20-1 with TRBJ2-7, with 12 bases aligning to TRBD2. Per the germline V gene, CDR1 is DFQATT and CDR2 is SNEGSKA (reference sequence). V lost 5 bases and J lost 3; bases outside the gene matches: 8. The CDR3 runs to 15 residues. For the CDR3, the DNA is TGCAGTGCTCAGCTAGCGGGAGGGCCTTTCTACGAGCAGTACTTC. This translates into CSAQLAGGPFYEQYF.

This clonotype was counted many times. CDR3 sequence reads: CAISESGAGLGPHNEQFF. The CDR3 nucleotides read TGTGCCATCAGTGAGTCGGGGGCGGGTTTGGGTCCCCACAATGAGCAGTTCTTC. The chain has TRBV10-3 and TRBJ2-1, with D possibly being TRBD1 (6 bases). CDR1 is ENHRY, CDR2 SYGVKD, per germline. V was clipped by 0 bases and J by 5 bases, with 20 bases between them. The CDR3 covers 18 residues.

This clonotype was counted ten times or more. This chain joins TRBV14 and TRBJ2-1, with TRBD2 identical over 15 bases. The CDR3 consists of 19 residues. J was trimmed by 5 bases and V by 1 base; bases with no gene match: 9. The germline V gene has CDR1 SGHDN and CDR2 FVKESK. The CDR3 sequence: CASSQVTGTSGRNDNEQFF. CDR3 bases: TGTGCCAGCAGCCAAGTTACCGGGACTAGCGGGAGGAACGACAATGAGCAGTTCTTC.

This clonotype was counted many times. The gene calls are TRBV15 and TRBJ2-7, with D tentatively TRBD1 or TRBD2 (5 bases each). V lost 0 bases to trimming and J lost 2 bases, with 11 bases between them. CDR3 length equals 15 residues. Germline V gene lookup returns CDR1 LNHNV and CDR2 YYDKDF (reference sequence). In DNA, the CDR3 is TGTGCCACCAGCAGAGATCACGGGGACCCCTACGAGCAGTACTTC. Translation: CATSRDHGDPYEQYF.

This clonotype was observed a few times. The rearrangement links TRBV3-1 to TRBJ1-2, with TRBD1 matching over 7 bases. The germline CDR1 and CDR2 sequences are LGHDT and YNNKEL (reference sequence). V lost 2 bases to trimming and J lost 7 bases; unmatched junction nucleotides: 10. The CDR3 spans 15 residues. In DNA, the CDR3 is TGTGCCAGCAGCCAATTCGGACAGGCGGGTCTTGGCTACACCTTC. Amino acids: CASSQFGQAGLGYTF.

This clonotype was counted many times. The V call is TRBV7-2, the J call TRBJ1-6; the D is unclear. Per germline, CDR1 SGHTA and CDR2 FQGNSA. CDR3 length: 11 residues. Trimming removed 4 bases at V and 7 bases at J, with 2 bases between. CDR3 coding DNA: TGTGCCAGCAGCTCCAATTCACCCCTCCACTTT. It yields the protein CASSSNSPLHF.

The J gene is TRBJ2-5, the V gene TRBV7-9, with D maybe TRBD2 (5 bases). Germline-derived CDR1 and CDR2 are SEHNR and FQNEAQ (reference sequence). This CDR3 comprises 16 residues. Trimming left V 4 bases short and J 0 bases short, with 15 bases between. The CDR3 loop is CASSSEDFRYQETQYF. Written as DNA, the CDR3 is TGTGCCAGCAGCTCTGAGGACTTCAGATACCAAGAGACCCAGTACTTC.